A single sample is the source of the 7 T cell receptor beta chains below, sequenced in a study of T cell responses to AZD1222 COVID-19 vaccine. Here immunoSEQ multiplex PCR was the method, and the copy in TCRdb shows in-frame clones only, minus some. The data hold around 75,000 clones, with about 85% observed a single time. This specimen consisted of peripheral blood, obtained on day 0 of AZD1222 vaccination. The receptors were gathered from an adult in good health.

V usage is TRBV28 and J usage is TRBJ2-7; perhaps TRBD1 as D (6 bases). CDR1 and CDR2 from the germline V gene are MDHEN and SYDVKM. CDR3 length equals 13 residues. Trimming removed 3 bases at V and 2 bases at J, with 8 bases between. The DNA of the CDR3 is TGTGCCAGCAGTTTGTACAGGGCCTACGAGCAGTACTTC. This sequence encodes CASSLYRAYEQYF. Based on the CDR3 plus reference TRBV28 and TRBJ2-7, the full variable domain is DVKVTQSSRYLVKRTGEKVFLECVQDMDHENMFWYRQDPGLGLRLIYFSYDVKMKEKGDIPEGYSVSREKKERFSLILESASTNQTSMYLCASSLYRAYEQYFGPGTRLTVT.

The rearrangement joins TRBV7-2 to TRBJ2-7; perhaps TRBD2 as D (7 bases). Germline V gene data show CDR1 as SGHTA and CDR2 as FQGNSA. V was shortened by 7 bases and J by 0 bases, with 19 bases between the two germline ends. The CDR3 runs to 16 residues. CDR3 nucleotide sequence: TGTGCCAGCAATCTCGGGGGGCCGAGGAGCTCCTACGAGCAGTACTTC. Its translation: CASNLGGPRSSYEQYF. Combining the CDR3 with reference TRBV7-2 and TRBJ2-7 gives the whole variable domain GAGVSQSPSNKVTEKGKDVELRCDPISGHTALYWYRQSLGQGLEFLIYFQGNSAPDKSGLPSDRFSAERTGGSVSTLTIQRTQQEDSAVYLCASNLGGPRSSYEQYFGPGTRLTVT.

The J gene is TRBJ1-3, the V gene TRBV28, with D unresolved. The CDR3 runs to 15 residues. Germline V gene lookup returns CDR1 MDHEN and CDR2 SYDVKM. Between the trimmed V and J ends, which lost 10 bases and 0 bases, there was a span of 16 bases. The CDR3 DNA sequence: TGTGCCACCCGCGGGCAGCCGAGCTCTGGAAACACCATATATTTT. Translated, it gives CATRGQPSSGNTIYF.

The chain recombines TRBV19 with TRBJ2-1; TRBD2 agrees at 7 bases. The CDR3 is 16 amino acids. The V gene's germline CDR1 is LNHDA and CDR2 SQIVND (reference sequence). The J segment lost 2 bases and the V segment lost 6 bases, leaving 10 bases of the junction unmatched. The CDR3 loop is CASSDTSASPYNEQFF. CDR3 nucleotides: TGTGCCAGTAGCGATACTAGCGCTAGCCCCTACAATGAGCAGTTCTTC.

On this clone: Relative to the germline gene, one junction end is altered; a read error may explain this. The J gene is TRBJ2-2, the V gene TRBV7-7; no clear D gene. Germline lookup yields CDR1 SSHAT and CDR2 FNYEAQ (reference sequence). This CDR3 has 14 amino acids. Here the CDR3 reads CASSDVSRTGELFF. Written as DNA, the CDR3 is TGTGCTAGCAGCGACGTGAGCAGGACCGGGGAGCTGTTTTTT.

There are a few counts of this clone. V and J are TRBV6-5 and TRBJ2-7; D is uncertain. The V end lost 7 bases, the J end lost 6 bases, and 13 bases lay between the germline ends. This CDR3 has 12 residues. CDR1 is MNHEY and CDR2 is SVGAGI in the germline V gene. CDR3 in DNA: TGTGCCAGCAACCCCCGAACCGGCGAGCAGTACTTC. Encoded protein: CASNPRTGEQYF.

The gene calls are TRBV27 and TRBJ1-2, with 7 bases identical to TRBD1. The CDR3 is made up of 13 amino acids. Trimming cost V 4 bases and J 2 bases; bases outside gene matches: 1. The germline V gene encodes CDR1 MNHEY and CDR2 SMNVEV (reference sequence). CDR3 loop: CASSWDSNYGYTF. The CDR3, as DNA: TGTGCCAGCAGTTGGGACAGCAACTATGGCTACACCTTC.